The clone carrying this T cell receptor (beta chain) was picked up one time. Its target is unknown. The record originates from a study of response to subunit inactivated influenza vaccine. Study-level results: Authors suggested each seasonal flu vaccination may recruit only limited numbers of new T cells.

MiXCR, applied by TCRdb to the RT-PCR reads, yields one record per CDR3 protein. This table holds about 570,000 distinct CDR3 sequences, about 10% found once. Sequences were derived from PBMCs from blood, sampled on the day of vaccination. This TCR was sampled from a man in his fifties who received an inactivated influenza vaccine.

The CDR3 is CASSQVRTDYNEQFF. DNA of the CDR3: TGCGCCAGCAGTCAAGTCAGGACAGATTACAATGAGCAGTTCTTC. The rearrangement joins TRBV23-1 to TRBJ2-1, with a weak D call TRBD1 (6 bases). TRBV23-1 belongs to the ORF category, with a function that is uncertain. CDR3 length equals 15 residues. The V end was cut by 2 bases, the J end by 4 bases, with 12 bases between.